The clone carrying this TCR beta chain has a count of ten or more. The entry originates in a study of T cell repertoires in cytomegalovirus infection. TCRdb reprocessed the reads via MiXCR and lists one record per CDR3 protein. The table records around 350,000 distinct CDR3 sequences, about a sixth of them present only once. The germline CDR1 and CDR2 sequences are MNHEY and SVGAGI. This CDR3 comprises 12 residues. Trimming removed 5 bases from V and 5 bases from J, with 9 bases in between. The chain has TRBV6-5 and TRBJ1-1; D might be TRBD1 (6 bases). Sequenced sample: PBMCs. This clonotype was obtained from a human donor in good health (CMV status not recorded). Some clones in this sample may be carry-over from other donors' samples. The CDR3 nucleotides are TGTGCCAGCAGTCAGGGGATTACTGAAGCTTTCTTT. It encodes CASSQGITEAFF.